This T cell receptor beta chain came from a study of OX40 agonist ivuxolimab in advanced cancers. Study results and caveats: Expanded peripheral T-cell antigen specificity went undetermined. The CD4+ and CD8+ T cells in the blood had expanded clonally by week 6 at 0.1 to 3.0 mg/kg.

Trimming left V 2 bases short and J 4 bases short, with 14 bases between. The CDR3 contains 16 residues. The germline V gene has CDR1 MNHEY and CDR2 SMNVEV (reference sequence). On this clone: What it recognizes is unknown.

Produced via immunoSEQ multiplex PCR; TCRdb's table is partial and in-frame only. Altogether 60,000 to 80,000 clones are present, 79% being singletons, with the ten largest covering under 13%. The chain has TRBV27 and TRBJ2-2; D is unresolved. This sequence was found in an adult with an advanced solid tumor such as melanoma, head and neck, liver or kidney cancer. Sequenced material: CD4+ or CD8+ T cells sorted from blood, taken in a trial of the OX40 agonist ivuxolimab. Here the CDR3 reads CASSLASTIGTGELFF. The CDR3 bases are TGTGCCAGCAGTTTAGCATCTACAATAGGCACCGGGGAGCTGTTTTTT.